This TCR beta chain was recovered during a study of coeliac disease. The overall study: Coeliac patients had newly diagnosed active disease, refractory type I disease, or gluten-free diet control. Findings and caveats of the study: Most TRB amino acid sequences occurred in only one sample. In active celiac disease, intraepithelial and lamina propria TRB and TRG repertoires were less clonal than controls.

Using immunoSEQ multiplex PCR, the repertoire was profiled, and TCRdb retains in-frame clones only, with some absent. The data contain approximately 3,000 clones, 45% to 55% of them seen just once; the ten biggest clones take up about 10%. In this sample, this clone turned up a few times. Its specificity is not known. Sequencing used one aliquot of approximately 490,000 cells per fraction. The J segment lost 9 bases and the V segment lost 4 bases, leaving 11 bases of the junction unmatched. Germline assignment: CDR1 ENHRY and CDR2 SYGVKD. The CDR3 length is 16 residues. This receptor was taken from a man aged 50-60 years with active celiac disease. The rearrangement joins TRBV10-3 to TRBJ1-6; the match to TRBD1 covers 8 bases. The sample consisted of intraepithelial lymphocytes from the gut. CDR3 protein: CAISGLDRAVTSPLHF. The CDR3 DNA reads TGTGCCATCAGTGGCCTGGACAGGGCGGTAACTTCACCCCTCCACTTT.